Included here is one T cell receptor (beta chain) sequence, with context. Its cognate antigen is unknown. From germline, CDR1 is MDHEN and CDR2 SYDVKM. V lost 3 bases and J lost 4; bases outside the gene matches: 5. The CDR3 loop spans 15 amino acids. The sample comes from a study of T cell repertoires in cytomegalovirus infection. Study as a whole: The study used recently identified HLA-C-restricted and well-studied HLA-B-restricted CMV epitopes. Study-wide results and limits: Public TCR beta family frequency separated CMV-and-HLA carriers, including in an independent cohort.

TCRdb reprocessed the reads via MiXCR and lists one record per CDR3 protein. The sample includes 50,000 to 65,000 distinct CDR3 sequences, 15% to 25% seen only once; the top ten take roughly two thirds. This receptor was taken from a human donor in good health (CMV status not recorded). Some clones in this sample may be carry-over from other donors' samples. Sequencing used CD8+ T cells from cultured PBMCs, obtained from culture after CMV antigen stimulation. This chain connects TRBV28 to TRBJ2-3; the match to TRBD2 covers 9 bases. The CDR3 nucleotides read TGTGCCAGCAGTTTCAAGCGGGAGGCCTCAGATACGCAGTATTTT. It is translated as CASSFKREASDTQYF.